The following is a T cell receptor beta chain sequence with its context. The source of the sample is a study of cytomegalovirus exposure and HLA in healthy donors. The length of the CDR3 is 17 residues. Germline V CDR1 and CDR2: SNHLY, FYNNEI. Trimming pared 6 bases from V and 1 base from J, leaving 22 bases between. Using immunoSEQ multiplex PCR, the repertoire was profiled, and TCRdb retains in-frame clones only, with some absent. The sample lists around 120,000 clones, 70% to 90% seen once, with around 6% in the top ten. The origin of this receptor is a young woman in good health and CMV-seropositive. The sequencing sample was made of PBMCs. The rearrangement uses TRBV2 and TRBJ2-7; D ambiguous. The CDR3 DNA is TGTGCCAGCAGCCTAACACCACGCCCGGGTGAATCCTACGAGCAGTACTTC. Translated, it gives CASSLTPRPGESYEQYF.